This is a list of T cell receptor beta chains from one sample in a study of T cells expressing NK-cell markers. TCRdb reanalyzed the 5' RACE reads, giving one entry per CDR3 protein sequence and no DNA. The repertoire table contains about 110,000 distinct CDR3 sequences. The sample consisted of blood T cells: a sorted CD56 or NKG2C T cell subset, CD4+ or CD8+ T cells, or bulk PBMC T cells (not recorded which). The receptor set was obtained from a woman aged 18-70 years in good health. The CDR3 runs from the conserved cysteine through the conserved F or W.

J gene | V gene | CDR3 protein
TRBJ2-6 | TRBV5-4 | CASSFGGTGANVLTF
TRBJ2-3 | TRBV20-1 | CSARLANRDTQYF
TRBJ2-1 | TRBV29-1 | CSVRAESYNEQFF
TRBJ2-7 | TRBV12-3/TRBV12-4 | CASKAAGDYEQYF
TRBJ2-2 | TRBV27 | CASTTFGRGTGELFF
TRBJ2-3 | TRBV4-2 | CASSQGRDGADTQYF
TRBJ2-3 | TRBV12-3/TRBV12-4 | CASRTLRAERYTDTQYF
TRBJ2-7 | TRBV4-3 | CASSPNWGLAGDEQYF
TRBJ1-6 | TRBV7-2 | CASSLTVGGFGNSPLHF
TRBJ2-3 | TRBV20-1 | CSREWDYTKSDTQYF
TRBJ1-1 | TRBV29-1 | CSARQGTEAFF
TRBJ2-1 | TRBV29-1 | CSVELAGQVYNEQFF
TRBJ1-1 | TRBV5-6 | CASSLDPRSMNTEAFF
TRBJ2-3 | TRBV9 | CASRLGGSTDTQYF
TRBJ2-3 | TRBV18 | CASSPPGDGDTQYF
TRBJ2-4 | TRBV2 | CASSLQGNIQYF
TRBJ2-7 | TRBV5-5 | CASSWSTGGSYEQYF
TRBJ1-1 | TRBV15 | CATSDGRNTEAFF
TRBJ2-2 | TRBV27 | CASSLDRYTGELFF